Listed below are T cell receptor beta chains from one sample, sequenced in a study of prognosis after radiotherapy for stage I lung cancer. TCRdb used MiXCR to reprocess the multiplex PCR reads, holding one entry per CDR3 protein. The sample carries 25,000 to 30,000 distinct CDR3 sequences, around 31% recorded once. Sequencing used PBMCs, obtained before or after stereotactic body radiation therapy (not recorded which). These receptors were collected from a donor aged 50 or older with non-small cell lung cancer. Each CDR3 is given with its conserved first and last residue.

V gene	J gene	CDR3 protein
TRBV5-1	TRBJ1-2	CASSSGHTNYGYTF
TRBV7-9	TRBJ1-6	CASSTTGGSSPLHF
TRBV28	TRBJ2-1	CASSPQRGNEQFF
TRBV9	TRBJ2-1	CASSKGLAETGGGNEQFF
TRBV29-1	TRBJ1-4	CSVFLGVATNEKLFF
TRBV2	TRBJ2-2	CASKEFLTGELFF
TRBV6-5	TRBJ1-2	CASSYADRVYGYTF
TRBV29-1	TRBJ2-7	CSVVGGPGTSYEQYF
TRBV28	TRBJ1-1	CASKVNTEAFF
TRBV25-1	TRBJ1-1	CASSGLGSAAFF
TRBV5-4	TRBJ2-6	CASSSSSGANVLTF
TRBV6-1	TRBJ2-7	CASRTGGSSYEQYF
TRBV5-1	TRBJ1-1	CASSLLGVTSGNTEAFF
TRBV6-1	TRBJ1-1	CASSSGSLNTEAFF
TRBV30	TRBJ1-6	CAWTRGSSPLHF
TRBV2	TRBJ1-1	CASSGQGINEAFF
TRBV6-1	TRBJ1-1	CASKWSWYFF
TRBV2	TRBJ2-1	CASSPSTSGGSNEQFF
TRBV11-3	TRBJ2-1	CASSQRPGNRVQFF
TRBV6-9	TRBJ1-5	CASSYTQGFGPQHF
TRBV30	TRBJ2-1	CAWTARRGAYYNEQFF
TRBV20-1	TRBJ2-7	CSASPVTYEQYF
TRBV5-6	TRBJ2-7	CASSRDYGSEQYF
TRBV7-9	TRBJ1-5	CASSPFDSNQPQHF